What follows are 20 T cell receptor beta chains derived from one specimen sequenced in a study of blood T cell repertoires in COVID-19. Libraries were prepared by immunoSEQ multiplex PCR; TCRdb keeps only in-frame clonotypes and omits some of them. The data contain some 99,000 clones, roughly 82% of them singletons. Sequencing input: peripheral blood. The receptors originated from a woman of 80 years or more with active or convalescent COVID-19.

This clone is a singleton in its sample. The CDR3 coding sequence is TGTGCCAGCAGCCAGCGGACTAGCGTAGAGATAGAGCAGTTCTTC. This encodes CASSQRTSVEIEQFF. This rearrangement joins TRBV3-1 (or the pseudogene TRBV3-2) to TRBJ2-1, with 9 bases fitting TRBD2. V gave up 3 bases and J gave up 10 bases; unmatched junction bases: 10. CDR1 is LGHDT and CDR2 is YNNKEL in the germline V gene (reference sequence). The CDR3 totals 15 residues.

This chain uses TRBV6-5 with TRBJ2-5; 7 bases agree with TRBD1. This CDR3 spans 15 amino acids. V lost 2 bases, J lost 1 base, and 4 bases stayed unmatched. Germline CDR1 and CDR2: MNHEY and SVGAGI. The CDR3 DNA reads TGTGCCAGCAGTTACGTGACAGGGCCCCAAGAGACCCAGTACTTC. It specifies CASSYVTGPQETQYF.

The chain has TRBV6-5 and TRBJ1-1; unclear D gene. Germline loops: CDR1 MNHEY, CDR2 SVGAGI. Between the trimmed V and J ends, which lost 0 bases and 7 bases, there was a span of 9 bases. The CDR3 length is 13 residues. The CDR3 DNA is TGTGCCAGCAGTTACTCGAGTTCATTTGAAGCTTTCTTT. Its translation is CASSYSSSFEAFF.

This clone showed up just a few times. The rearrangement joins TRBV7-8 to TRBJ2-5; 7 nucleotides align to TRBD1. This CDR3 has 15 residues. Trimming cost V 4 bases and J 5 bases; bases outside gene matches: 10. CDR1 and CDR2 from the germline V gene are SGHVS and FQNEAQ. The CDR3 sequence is CASSSPGQTRETQYF. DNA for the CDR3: TGTGCCAGCAGCTCTCCGGGACAGACGCGGGAGACCCAGTACTTC.

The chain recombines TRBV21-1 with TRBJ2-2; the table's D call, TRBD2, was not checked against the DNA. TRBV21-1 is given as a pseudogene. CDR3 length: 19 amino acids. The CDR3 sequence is CASSKDPGTSGRRSGELFF. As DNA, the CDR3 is TGTGCCAGCAGCAAAGACCCTGGGACTAGCGGGAGACGGTCCGGGGAGCTGTTTTTT.

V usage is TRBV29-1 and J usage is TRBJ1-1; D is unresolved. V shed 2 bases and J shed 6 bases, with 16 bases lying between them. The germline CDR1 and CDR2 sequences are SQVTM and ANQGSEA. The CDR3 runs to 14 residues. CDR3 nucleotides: TGCAGCGTTGAACTAAACCCTAGAAGCCCTGAAGCTTTCTTT. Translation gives CSVELNPRSPEAFF.

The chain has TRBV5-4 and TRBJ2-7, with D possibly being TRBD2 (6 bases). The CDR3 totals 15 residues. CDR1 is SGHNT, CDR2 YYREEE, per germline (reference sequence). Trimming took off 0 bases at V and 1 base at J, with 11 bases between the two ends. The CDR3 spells CASSLGGGLSYEQYF. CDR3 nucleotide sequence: TGTGCCAGCAGCTTGGGAGGAGGGCTTTCCTACGAGCAGTACTTC.

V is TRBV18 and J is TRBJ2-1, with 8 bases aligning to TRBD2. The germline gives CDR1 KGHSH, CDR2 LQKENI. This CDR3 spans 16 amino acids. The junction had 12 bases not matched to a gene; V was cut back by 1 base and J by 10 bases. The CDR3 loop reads CASSPRSGRAGGEQFF. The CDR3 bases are TGTGCCAGCTCACCACGTTCCGGGAGGGCCGGTGGAGAGCAGTTCTTC.

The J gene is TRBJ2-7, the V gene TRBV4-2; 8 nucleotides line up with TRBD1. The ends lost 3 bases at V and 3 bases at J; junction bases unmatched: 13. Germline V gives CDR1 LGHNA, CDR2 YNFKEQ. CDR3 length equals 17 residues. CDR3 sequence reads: CASSQGGNRGVFYEQYF. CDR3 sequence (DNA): TGTGCCAGCAGCCAGGGGGGTAACAGGGGGGTTTTCTACGAGCAGTACTTC.

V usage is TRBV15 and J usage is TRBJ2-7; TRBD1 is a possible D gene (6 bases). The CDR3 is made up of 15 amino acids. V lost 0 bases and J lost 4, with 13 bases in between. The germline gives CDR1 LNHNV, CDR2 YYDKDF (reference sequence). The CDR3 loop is CATSRDGRGGYEQYF. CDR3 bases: TGTGCCACCAGCAGAGATGGCAGGGGTGGTTACGAGCAGTACTTC.

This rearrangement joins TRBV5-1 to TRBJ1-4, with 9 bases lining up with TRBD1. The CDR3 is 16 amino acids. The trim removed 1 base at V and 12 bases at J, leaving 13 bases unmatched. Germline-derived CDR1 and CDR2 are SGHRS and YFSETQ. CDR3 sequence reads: CASSLRGQGQNVELFF. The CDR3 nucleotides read TGCGCCAGCAGCTTGCGGGGACAGGGACAGAATGTAGAACTGTTTTTT. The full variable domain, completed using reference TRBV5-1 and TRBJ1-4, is KAGVTQTPRYLIKTRGQQVTLSCSPISGHRSVSWYQQTPGQGLQFLFEYFSETQRNKGNFPGRFSGRQFSNSRSEMNVSTLELGDSALYLCASSLRGQGQNVELFFGSGTQLSVL.

Here the CDR3 reads CASSIRKEGQQPQHF. In nucleotides, the CDR3 is TGTGCCAGTAGTATAAGAAAAGAGGGTCAACAGCCCCAGCATTTT. The chain has TRBV19 and TRBJ1-5, with D unclear. V was pared by 2 bases and J by 7 bases, with 15 bases between. This CDR3 spans 15 amino acids. Germline V CDR1 and CDR2: LNHDA, SQIVND (reference sequence).

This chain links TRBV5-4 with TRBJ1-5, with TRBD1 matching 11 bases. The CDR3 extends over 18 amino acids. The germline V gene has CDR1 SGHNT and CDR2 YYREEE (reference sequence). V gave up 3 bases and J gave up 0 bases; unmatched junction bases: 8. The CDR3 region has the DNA TGTGCCAGCAGCTCGAGGACAGGGGGCCCATATAGCAATCAGCCCCAGCATTTT. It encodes CASSSRTGGPYSNQPQHF. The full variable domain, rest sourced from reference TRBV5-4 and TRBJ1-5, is ETGVTQSPTHLIKTRGQQVTLRCSSQSGHNTVSWYQQALGQGPQFIFQYYREEENGRGNFPPRFSGLQFPNYSSELNVNALELDDSALYLCASSSRTGGPYSNQPQHFGDGTRLSIL.

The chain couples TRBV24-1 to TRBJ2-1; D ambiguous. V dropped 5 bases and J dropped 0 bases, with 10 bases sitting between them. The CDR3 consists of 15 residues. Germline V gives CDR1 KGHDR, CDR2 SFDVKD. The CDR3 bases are TGTGCCACCAGTGCGCGGCAGAGCTCCTACAATGAGCAGTTCTTC. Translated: CATSARQSSYNEQFF.

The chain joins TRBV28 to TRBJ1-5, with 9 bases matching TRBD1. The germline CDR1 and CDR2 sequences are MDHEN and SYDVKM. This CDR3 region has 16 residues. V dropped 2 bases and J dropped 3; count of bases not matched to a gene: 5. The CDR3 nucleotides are TGTGCCAGCAGTTTAAGGGGACAGGGTTTCAATCAGCCCCAGCATTTT. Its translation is CASSLRGQGFNQPQHF.

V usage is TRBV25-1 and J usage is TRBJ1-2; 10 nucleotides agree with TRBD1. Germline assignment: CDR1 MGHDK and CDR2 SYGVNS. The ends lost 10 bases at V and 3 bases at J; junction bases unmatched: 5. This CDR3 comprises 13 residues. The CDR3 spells CATRTGGDYGYTF. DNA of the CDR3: TGTGCCACGAGGACAGGGGGGGACTATGGCTACACCTTC.

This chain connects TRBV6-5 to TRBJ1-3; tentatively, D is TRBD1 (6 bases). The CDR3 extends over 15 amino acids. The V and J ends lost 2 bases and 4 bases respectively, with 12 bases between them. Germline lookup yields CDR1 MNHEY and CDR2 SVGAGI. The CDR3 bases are TGTGCCAGCAGTTACACAGCAGGGGTAGGAAACACCATATATTTT. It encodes CASSYTAGVGNTIYF.

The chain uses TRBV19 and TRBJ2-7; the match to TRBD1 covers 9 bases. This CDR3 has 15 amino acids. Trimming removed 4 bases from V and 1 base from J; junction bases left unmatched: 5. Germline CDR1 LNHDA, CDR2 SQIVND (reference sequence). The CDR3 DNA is TGTGCCAGTAGTAAAGCCGGGACAGGGTCCTACGAGCAGTACTTC. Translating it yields CASSKAGTGSYEQYF.

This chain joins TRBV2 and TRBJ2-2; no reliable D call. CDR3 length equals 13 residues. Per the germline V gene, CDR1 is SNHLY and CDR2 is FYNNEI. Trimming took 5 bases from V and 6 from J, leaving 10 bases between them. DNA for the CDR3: TGTGCCAGCAGTAGACACCCCTCCGGGGAGCTGTTTTTT. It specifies CASSRHPSGELFF. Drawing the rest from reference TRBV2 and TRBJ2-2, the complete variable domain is EPEVTQTPSHQVTQMGQEVILRCVPISNHLYFYWYRQILGQKVEFLVSFYNNEISEKSEIFDDQFSVERPDGSNFTLKIRSTKLEDSAMYFCASSRHPSGELFFGEGSRLTVL.

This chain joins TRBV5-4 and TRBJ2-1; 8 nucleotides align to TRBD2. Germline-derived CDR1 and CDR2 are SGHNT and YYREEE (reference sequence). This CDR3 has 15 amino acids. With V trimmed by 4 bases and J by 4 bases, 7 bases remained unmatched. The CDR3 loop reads CASSEGAGVYNEQFF. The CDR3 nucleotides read TGTGCCAGCAGCGAAGGAGCGGGAGTGTACAATGAGCAGTTCTTC.